What follows is one TCR beta chain and its context. Antigen specificity is unknown. The data were obtained in a study of cytomegalovirus exposure and HLA in healthy donors. Points from the study as a whole: Judged likely to be a sequencing artifact was a cluster of highly shared sequence variants. Accurate prediction of most subjects' HLA-A and HLA-B alleles from TCR beta sequences was reported.

The study ran its PCR with 60 Vbeta and 13 Jbeta primers. Sequencing was performed with immunoSEQ multiplex PCR; in TCRdb, only in-frame clones are kept and a portion is missing. The data contain approximately 220,000 clones, 60% to 85% of them singletons. Germline values: CDR1 SGHRS, CDR2 YFSETQ. There are 13 residues in the CDR3. The V end was cut by 1 base, the J end by 4 bases, with 8 bases between. The material sequenced was PBMCs. The origin of this receptor is a middle-aged man in good health and CMV-seronegative. The chain carries TRBV5-1 and TRBJ1-1, with D hard to call. CDR3 nucleotide sequence: TGCGCCAGCAGCTTGTGGGCGGGCACTGAAGCTTTCTTT. The encoded protein is CASSLWAGTEAFF.